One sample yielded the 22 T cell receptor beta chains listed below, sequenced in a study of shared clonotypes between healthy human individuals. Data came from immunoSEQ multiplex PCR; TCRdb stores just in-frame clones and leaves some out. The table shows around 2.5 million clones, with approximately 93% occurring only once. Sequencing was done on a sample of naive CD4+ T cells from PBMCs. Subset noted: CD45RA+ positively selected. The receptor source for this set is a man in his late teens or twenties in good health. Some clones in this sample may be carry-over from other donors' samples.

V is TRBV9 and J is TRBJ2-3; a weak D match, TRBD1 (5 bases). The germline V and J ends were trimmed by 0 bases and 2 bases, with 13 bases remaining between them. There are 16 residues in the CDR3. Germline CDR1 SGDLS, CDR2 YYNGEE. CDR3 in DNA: TGTGCCAGCAGCGTAGAGCTTGACAGATACACAGATACGCAGTATTTT. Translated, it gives CASSVELDRYTDTQYF.

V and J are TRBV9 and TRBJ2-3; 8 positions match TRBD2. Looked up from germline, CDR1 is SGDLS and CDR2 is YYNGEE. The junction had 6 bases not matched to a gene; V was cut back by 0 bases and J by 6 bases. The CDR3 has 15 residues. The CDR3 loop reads CASSVVGSGTDTQYF. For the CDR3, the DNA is TGTGCCAGCAGCGTAGTTGGTAGCGGGACGGATACGCAGTATTTT.

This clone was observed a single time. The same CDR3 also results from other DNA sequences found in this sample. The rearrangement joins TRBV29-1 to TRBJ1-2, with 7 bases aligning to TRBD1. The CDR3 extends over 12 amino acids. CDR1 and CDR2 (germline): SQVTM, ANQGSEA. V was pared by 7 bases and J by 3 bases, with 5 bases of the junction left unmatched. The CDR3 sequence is CSGRQGDYGYTF. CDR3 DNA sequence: TGCAGCGGCAGACAGGGAGACTATGGCTACACCTTC.

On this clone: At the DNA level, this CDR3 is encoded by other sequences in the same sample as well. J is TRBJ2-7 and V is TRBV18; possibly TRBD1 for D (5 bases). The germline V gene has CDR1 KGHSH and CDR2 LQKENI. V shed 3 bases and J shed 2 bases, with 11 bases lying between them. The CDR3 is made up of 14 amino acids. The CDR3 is CASSPGQGTYEQYF. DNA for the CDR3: TGTGCCAGCTCACCGGGGCAGGGAACCTACGAGCAGTACTTC.

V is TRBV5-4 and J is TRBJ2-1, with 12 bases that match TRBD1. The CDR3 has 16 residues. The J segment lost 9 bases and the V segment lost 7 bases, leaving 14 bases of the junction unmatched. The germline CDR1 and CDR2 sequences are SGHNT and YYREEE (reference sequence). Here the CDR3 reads CASLPPPGQGAVEQFF. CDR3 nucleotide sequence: TGTGCCAGCCTACCCCCTCCGGGACAGGGGGCTGTTGAGCAGTTCTTC.

The CDR3: CASSLGPGQITQYF. CDR3 nucleotides: TGTGCCAGCAGCTTAGGTCCGGGGCAGATAACGCAGTATTTT. This chain joins TRBV7-2 and TRBJ2-3; D is possibly TRBD1 or TRBD2 (5 bases each). V was pared by 1 base and J by 9 bases, with 14 bases between. CDR1 and CDR2 (germline): SGHTA, FQGNSA. The CDR3 extends over 14 amino acids.

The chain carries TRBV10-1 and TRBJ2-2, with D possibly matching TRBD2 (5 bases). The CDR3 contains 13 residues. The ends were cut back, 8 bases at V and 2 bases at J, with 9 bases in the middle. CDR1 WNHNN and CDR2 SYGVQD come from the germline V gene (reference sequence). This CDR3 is CASVDSNTGELFF. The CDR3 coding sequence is TGCGCCAGCGTGGACTCAAACACCGGGGAGCTGTTTTTT.

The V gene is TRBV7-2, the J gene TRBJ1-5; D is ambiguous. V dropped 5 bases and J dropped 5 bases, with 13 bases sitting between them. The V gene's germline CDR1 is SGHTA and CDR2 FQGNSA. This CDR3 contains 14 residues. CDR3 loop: CASSPRRSHQPQHF. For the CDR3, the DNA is TGTGCCAGCAGCCCTAGGAGGTCCCATCAGCCCCAGCATTTT.

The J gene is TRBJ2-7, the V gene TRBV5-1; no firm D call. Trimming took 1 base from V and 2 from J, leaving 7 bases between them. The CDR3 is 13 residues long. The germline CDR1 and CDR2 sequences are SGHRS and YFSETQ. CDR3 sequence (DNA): TGCGCCAGCAGCTTGCCGGCAGCCTACGAGCAGTACTTC. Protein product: CASSLPAAYEQYF.

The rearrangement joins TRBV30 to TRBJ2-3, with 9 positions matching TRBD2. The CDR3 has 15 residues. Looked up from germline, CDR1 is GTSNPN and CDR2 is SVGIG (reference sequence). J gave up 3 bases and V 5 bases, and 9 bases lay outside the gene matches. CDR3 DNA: TGTGCCTGGCGTTCCTTAGCGGGGGAAACAGATACGCAGTATTTT. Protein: CAWRSLAGETDTQYF.

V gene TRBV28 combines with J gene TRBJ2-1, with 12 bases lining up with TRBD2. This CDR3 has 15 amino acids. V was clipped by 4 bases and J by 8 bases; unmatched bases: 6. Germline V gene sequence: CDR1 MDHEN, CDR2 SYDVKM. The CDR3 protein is CASSSGLAGHHEQFF. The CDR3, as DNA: TGTGCCAGCAGTTCCGGACTAGCGGGACATCATGAGCAGTTCTTC.

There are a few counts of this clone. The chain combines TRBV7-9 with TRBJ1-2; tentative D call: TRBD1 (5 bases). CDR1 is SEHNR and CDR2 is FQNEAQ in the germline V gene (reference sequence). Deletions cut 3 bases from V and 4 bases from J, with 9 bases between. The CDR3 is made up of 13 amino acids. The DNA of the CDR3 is TGTGCCAGCAGCTTTGACGACAGCTATGGCTACACCTTC. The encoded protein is CASSFDDSYGYTF. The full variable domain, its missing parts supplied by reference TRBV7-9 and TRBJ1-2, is DTGVSQNPRHKITKRGQNVTFRCDPISEHNRLYWYRQTLGQGPEFLTYFQNEAQLEKSRLLSDRFSAERPKGSFSTLEIQRTEQGDSAMYLCASSFDDSYGYTFGSGTRLTVV.

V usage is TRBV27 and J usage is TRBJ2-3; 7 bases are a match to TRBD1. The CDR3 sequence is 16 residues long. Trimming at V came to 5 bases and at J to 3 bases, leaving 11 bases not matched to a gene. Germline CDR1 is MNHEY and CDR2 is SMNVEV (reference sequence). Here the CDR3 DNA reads TGTGCCAGCAGTCGCCGAACCGGGACAGCGACAGATACGCAGTATTTT. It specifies CASSRRTGTATDTQYF.

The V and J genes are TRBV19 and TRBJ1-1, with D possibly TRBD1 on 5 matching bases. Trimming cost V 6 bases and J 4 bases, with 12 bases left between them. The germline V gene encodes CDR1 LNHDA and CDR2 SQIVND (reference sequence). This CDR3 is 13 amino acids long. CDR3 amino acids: CASSPGMSTEAFF. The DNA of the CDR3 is TGTGCCAGTAGCCCAGGGATGAGCACTGAAGCTTTCTTT.

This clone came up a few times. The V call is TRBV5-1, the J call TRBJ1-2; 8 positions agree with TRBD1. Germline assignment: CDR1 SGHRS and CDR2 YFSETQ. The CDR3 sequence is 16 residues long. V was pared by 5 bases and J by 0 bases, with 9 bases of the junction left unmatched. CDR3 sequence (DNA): TGCGCCAGCAGGGATACAGGGGGGCTGACTAACTATGGCTACACCTTC. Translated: CASRDTGGLTNYGYTF.

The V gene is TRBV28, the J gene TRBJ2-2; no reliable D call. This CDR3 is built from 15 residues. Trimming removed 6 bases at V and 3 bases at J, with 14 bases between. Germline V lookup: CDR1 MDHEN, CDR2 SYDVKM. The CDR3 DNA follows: TGTGCCAGCAGCCCAACGACCGCTGACACCGGGGAGCTGTTTTTT. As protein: CASSPTTADTGELFF.

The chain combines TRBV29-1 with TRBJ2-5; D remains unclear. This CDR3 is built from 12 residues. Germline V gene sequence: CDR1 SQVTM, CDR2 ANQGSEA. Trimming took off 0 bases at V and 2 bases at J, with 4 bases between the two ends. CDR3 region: CSVEEGQETQYF. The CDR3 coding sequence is TGCAGCGTTGAAGAGGGTCAAGAGACCCAGTACTTC.

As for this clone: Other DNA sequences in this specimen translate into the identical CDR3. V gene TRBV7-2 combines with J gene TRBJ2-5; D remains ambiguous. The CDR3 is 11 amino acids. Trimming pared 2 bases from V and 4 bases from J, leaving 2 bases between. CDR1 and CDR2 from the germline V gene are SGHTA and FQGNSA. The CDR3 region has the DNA TGTGCCAGCAGCTTATCAGAGACCCAGTACTTC. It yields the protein CASSLSETQYF.

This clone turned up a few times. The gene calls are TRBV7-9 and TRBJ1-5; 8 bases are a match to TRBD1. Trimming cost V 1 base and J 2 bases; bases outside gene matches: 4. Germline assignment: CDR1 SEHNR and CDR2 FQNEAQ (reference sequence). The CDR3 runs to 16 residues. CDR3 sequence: CASSLGEGQGNQPQHF. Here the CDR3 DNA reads TGTGCCAGCAGCTTAGGAGAGGGACAGGGCAATCAGCCCCAGCATTTT.

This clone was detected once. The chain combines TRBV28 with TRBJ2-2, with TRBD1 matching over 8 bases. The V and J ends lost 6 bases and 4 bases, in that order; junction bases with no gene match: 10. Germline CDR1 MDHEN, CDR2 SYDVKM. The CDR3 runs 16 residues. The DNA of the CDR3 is TGTGCCAGCAGCGAAATCTACAGGGGGGTCACCGGGGAGCTGTTTTTT. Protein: CASSEIYRGVTGELFF.

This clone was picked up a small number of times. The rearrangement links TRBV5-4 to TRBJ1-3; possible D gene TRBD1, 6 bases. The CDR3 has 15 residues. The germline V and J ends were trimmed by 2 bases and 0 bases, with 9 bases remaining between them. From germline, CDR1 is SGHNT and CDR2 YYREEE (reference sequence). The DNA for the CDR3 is TGTGCCAGCAGCTTCTCAGGGGCCTCTGGAAACACCATATATTTT. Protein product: CASSFSGASGNTIYF.

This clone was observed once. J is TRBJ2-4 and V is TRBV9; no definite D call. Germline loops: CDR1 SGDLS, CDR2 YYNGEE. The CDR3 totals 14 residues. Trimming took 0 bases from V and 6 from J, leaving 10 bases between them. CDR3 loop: CASSVGPLSNIQYF. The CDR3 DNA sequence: TGTGCCAGCAGCGTAGGGCCCCTATCAAACATTCAGTACTTC.